Listed here are 17 T cell receptor beta chains from one sample, sequenced in a study of T cells after yellow fever vaccination. MiXCR, run by TCRdb on the 5' RACE reads, gives a single entry per CDR3 protein. Here the sample spans about 210,000 distinct CDR3 sequences, approximately 3% being singletons. This material consisted of CD4+ T cells sorted from PBMCs, taken 10 days after the yellow fever booster vaccination. These receptors originate from a man aged 18 to 30 who received the YFV17D yellow fever vaccine.

This clonotype showed up just a few times. This rearrangement joins TRBV3-1 to TRBJ2-3; D uncertain. Germline V gene sequence: CDR1 LGHDT, CDR2 YNNKEL (reference sequence). The CDR3 is 17 residues long. Trimming stripped 1 base from V and 2 bases from J, with 16 bases between. The CDR3 sequence is CASSQVTLGPFTDTQYF. In DNA form, the CDR3 reads TGTGCCAGCAGCCAAGTGACGCTAGGACCATTCACAGATACGCAGTATTTT.

Here the CDR3 reads CSADNGLGGNYEQFF. DNA for the CDR3: TGCAGTGCTGATAATGGGCTAGGGGGAAACTATGAGCAGTTCTTC. The rearrangement links TRBV20-1 to TRBJ2-1, with D possibly matching TRBD1 (6 bases). CDR1 and CDR2 (germline): DFQATT, SNEGSKA (reference sequence). The CDR3 runs to 15 residues. With 5 bases removed from V and 8 bases from J, the gap between germline ends came to 22 bases.

In this sample, this clonotype turned up many times. V usage is TRBV20-1 and J usage is TRBJ2-5, with 7 bases lining up with TRBD1. V was pared by 3 bases and J by 2 bases, with 9 bases of the junction left unmatched. Germline CDR1 DFQATT, CDR2 SNEGSKA (reference sequence). The CDR3 extends over 15 amino acids. The CDR3 is CSASWTRDSQETQYF. DNA for the CDR3: TGCAGTGCTAGTTGGACCCGGGACAGTCAAGAGACCCAGTACTTC.

This clonotype appeared once. This chain uses TRBV7-2 with TRBJ2-1, with D maybe TRBD1 (6 bases). The germline gives CDR1 SGHTA, CDR2 FQGNSA. There are 17 residues in the CDR3. Trimming cost V 5 bases and J 0 bases, with 17 bases left between them. In DNA, the CDR3 is TGTGCCAGCAGCCTCTACTCCGGACAGCACTCCTACAATGAGCAGTTCTTC. Residues: CASSLYSGQHSYNEQFF.

This clonotype has at least ten counts. This chain links TRBV5-1 with TRBJ1-1; D remains unclear. The V and J ends lost 8 bases and 1 base respectively, with 12 bases between them. The germline CDR1 and CDR2 sequences are SGHRS and YFSETQ. The CDR3 is made up of 13 amino acids. Here the CDR3 reads CASALAENTEAFF. The CDR3 DNA follows: TGCGCCAGTGCTTTGGCAGAGAACACTGAAGCTTTCTTT.

This clonotype was counted many times. The V gene is TRBV7-2, the J gene TRBJ1-2, with D possibly TRBD1 on 6 matching bases. Germline assignment: CDR1 SGHTA and CDR2 FQGNSA. The CDR3 spans 13 residues. The V and J ends lost 3 bases and 1 base respectively, with 6 bases between them. The CDR3 region has the DNA TGTGCCAGCAGCTTGGACAGTAACTATGGCTACACCTTC. Translation gives CASSLDSNYGYTF.

Concerning this clonotype itself: A single base separates this from a much larger clone, so it may be a read error. This sequence joins TRBV4-1 and TRBJ2-7; tentatively, D is TRBD1 (6 bases). The CDR3 spans 16 residues. CDR1 and CDR2 from the germline V gene are MGHRA and YSYEKL. This CDR3 is CASSRPQGLSSYDQYF. The CDR3 DNA follows: TGCGCCAGCAGCCGCCCACAGGGATTAAGCTCCTACGATCAGTACTTC.

This clonotype was seen only a few times. This CDR3 is CSASRQGLNQPQHF. For the CDR3, the DNA is TGCAGTGCTAGTCGTCAGGGTTTGAATCAGCCCCAGCATTTT. The gene calls are TRBV20-1 and TRBJ1-5; perhaps TRBD1 as D (5 bases). Germline-derived CDR1 and CDR2 are DFQATT and SNEGSKA (reference sequence). V was pared by 3 bases and J by 4 bases, with 13 bases between. The CDR3 is 14 amino acids.

This clonotype has ten or more counts. The rearrangement links TRBV29-1 to TRBJ1-1, with TRBD1 matching over 7 bases. CDR1 SQVTM and CDR2 ANQGSEA come from the germline V gene. The junction had 5 bases not matched to a gene; V was cut back by 4 bases and J by 3 bases. The CDR3 loop spans 13 amino acids. The CDR3 region has the DNA TGCAGCGTTGCGGGACAGTGGGACACTGAAGCTTTCTTT. As protein: CSVAGQWDTEAFF.

In its sample, this clonotype was seen a few times. The chain is built from TRBV9 and TRBJ1-5; D is unclear. The CDR3 runs to 14 residues. Germline V CDR1 and CDR2: SGDLS, YYNGEE. The V gene lost 0 bases and the J gene lost 6 bases, with 10 bases spanning the gap. Here the CDR3 reads CASSVEEGTQPQHF. The CDR3 coding sequence is TGTGCCAGCAGCGTAGAGGAGGGAACTCAGCCCCAGCATTTT. The whole variable domain, filled in from reference TRBV9 and TRBJ1-5, reads DSGVTQTPKHLITATGQRVTLRCSPRSGDLSVYWYQQSLDQGLQFLIQYYNGEERAKGNILERFSAQQFPDLHSELNLSSLELGDSALYFCASSVEEGTQPQHFGDGTRLSIL.

This clonotype has ten or more counts. The chain links TRBV20-1 to TRBJ1-6, with 7 positions matching TRBD1. Per germline, CDR1 DFQATT and CDR2 SNEGSKA (reference sequence). With V trimmed by 6 bases and J by 7 bases, 9 bases remained unmatched. This CDR3 contains 14 residues. CDR3 residues: CSARENRGNSPLHF. The CDR3 DNA sequence: TGCAGTGCCCGGGAGAACAGGGGAAATTCACCCCTCCACTTT.

In this sample, this clonotype turned up many times. The chain joins TRBV12-3 or TRBV12-4 to TRBJ2-4, with TRBD1 matching over 9 bases. Trimming cost V 3 bases and J 1 base; bases outside gene matches: 7. The CDR3 sequence is 17 residues long. This chain's CDR3 is CASSFQTGGWAKNIQYF. DNA for the CDR3: TGTGCCAGCAGTTTTCAAACAGGGGGCTGGGCCAAAAACATTCAGTACTTC.

This clonotype was recorded many times. The gene calls are TRBV7-2 and TRBJ1-1; no reliable D call. The CDR3 covers 13 residues. Looked up from germline, CDR1 is SGHTA and CDR2 is FQGNSA. V gave up 5 bases and J gave up 3 bases, with 10 bases separating them. This chain's CDR3 is CASSPSRDTEAFF. The CDR3 DNA reads as TGTGCCAGCAGCCCCTCACGGGACACTGAAGCTTTCTTT.

In its sample, this clonotype was seen many times. This sequence joins TRBV12-3 or TRBV12-4 and TRBJ2-7; D gene unclear. With 5 bases removed from V and 3 bases from J, the gap between germline ends came to 11 bases. CDR3 length: 13 amino acids. DNA of the CDR3: TGTGCCAGCAGTCTCTTATGGGGCTACGAGCAGTACTTC. Its protein is CASSLLWGYEQYF.

DNA for the CDR3: TGTGCCAGCAGCCTAAACACGGCTGGACAGTTCTTC. This codes for CASSLNTAGQFF. This chain uses TRBV7-2 with TRBJ2-1; D not resolved. The ends were cut back, 5 bases at V and 13 bases at J, with 15 bases in the middle. Germline V gene sequence: CDR1 SGHTA, CDR2 FQGNSA. This CDR3 has 12 amino acids.

This clonotype showed up just a few times. J is TRBJ1-4 and V is TRBV6-6; no clear D gene. Germline V gene data show CDR1 as MNHNY and CDR2 as SVGAGI (reference sequence). The V and J ends lost 6 bases and 7 bases respectively, with 15 bases between them. There are 14 residues in the CDR3. CDR3 DNA: TGTGCCAGCAGCCCCCAACAGAGGGTTGAAAAACTGTTTTTT. Its translation is CASSPQQRVEKLFF.

This clonotype has more than one count but fewer than ten. This chain's CDR3 is CASSSNRGWADTQYF. The CDR3 coding sequence is TGTGCCAGCAGCTCAAACAGGGGGTGGGCAGATACGCAGTATTTT. This rearrangement joins TRBV7-2 to TRBJ2-3; 8 bases are a match to TRBD1. The CDR3 extends over 15 amino acids. In germline, CDR1 is SGHTA, CDR2 FQGNSA. The J segment lost 4 bases and the V segment lost 4 bases, leaving 7 bases of the junction unmatched.